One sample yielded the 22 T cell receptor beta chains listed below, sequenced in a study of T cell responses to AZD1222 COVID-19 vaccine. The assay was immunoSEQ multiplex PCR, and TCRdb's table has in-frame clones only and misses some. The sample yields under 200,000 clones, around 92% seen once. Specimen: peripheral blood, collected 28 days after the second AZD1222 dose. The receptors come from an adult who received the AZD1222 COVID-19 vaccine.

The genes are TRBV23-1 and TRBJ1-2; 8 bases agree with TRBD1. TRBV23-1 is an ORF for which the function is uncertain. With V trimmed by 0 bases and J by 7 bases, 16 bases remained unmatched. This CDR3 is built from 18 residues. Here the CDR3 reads CASSQSEDFAGGYSGYTF. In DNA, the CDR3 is TGCGCCAGCAGTCAATCTGAGGATTTTGCAGGGGGCTATAGTGGCTACACCTTC.

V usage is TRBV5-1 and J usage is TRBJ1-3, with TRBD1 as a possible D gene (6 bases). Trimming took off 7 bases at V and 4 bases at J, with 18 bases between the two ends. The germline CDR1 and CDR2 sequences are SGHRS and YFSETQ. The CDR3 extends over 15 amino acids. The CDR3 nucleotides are TGCGCCAGCTCCACGGGGGCTACAGTGGGAAACACCATATATTTT. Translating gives CASSTGATVGNTIYF.

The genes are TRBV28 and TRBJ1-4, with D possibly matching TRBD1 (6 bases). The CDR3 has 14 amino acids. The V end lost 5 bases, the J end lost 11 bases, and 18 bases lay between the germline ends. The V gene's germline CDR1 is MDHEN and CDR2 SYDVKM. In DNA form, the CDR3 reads TGTGCCAGCAGTATTACAACAGGGTGGGGGAAACTGTTTTTT. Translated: CASSITTGWGKLFF.

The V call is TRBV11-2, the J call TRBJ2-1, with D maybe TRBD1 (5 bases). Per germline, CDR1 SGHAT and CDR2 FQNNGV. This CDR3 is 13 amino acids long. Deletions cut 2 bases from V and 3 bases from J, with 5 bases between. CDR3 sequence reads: CASSLQGYNEQFF. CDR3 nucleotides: TGTGCCAGCAGCTTACAGGGCTACAATGAGCAGTTCTTC.

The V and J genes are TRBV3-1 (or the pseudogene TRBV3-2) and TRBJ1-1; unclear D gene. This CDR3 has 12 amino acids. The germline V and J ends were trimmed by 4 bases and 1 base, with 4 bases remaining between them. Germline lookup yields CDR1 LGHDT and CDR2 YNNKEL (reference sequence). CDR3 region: CASSLPNTEAFF. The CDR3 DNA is TGTGCCAGCAGCCTACCGAACACTGAAGCTTTCTTT.

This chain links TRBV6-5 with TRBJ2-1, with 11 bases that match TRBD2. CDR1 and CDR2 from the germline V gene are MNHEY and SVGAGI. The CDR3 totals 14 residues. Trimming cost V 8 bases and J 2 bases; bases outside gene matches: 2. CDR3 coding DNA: TGTGCCAGCGTTAGCGGGGGGGCCTACAATGAGCAGTTCTTC. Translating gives CASVSGGAYNEQFF.

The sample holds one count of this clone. Written as DNA, the CDR3 is TGTGCCAGCAGTTTACAGGGCACTGAAGCTTTCTTT. It specifies CASSLQGTEAFF. The gene calls are TRBV28 and TRBJ1-1, with D possibly being TRBD1 (5 bases). Germline CDR1 reads MDHEN; CDR2 reads SYDVKM. The germline V and J ends were trimmed by 2 bases and 4 bases, with 5 bases remaining between them. The CDR3 is 12 residues long.

The CDR3 DNA sequence: TGTGCCAGCAGTTACTCAGGTAGGGCTCTCGATTCACCCCTCCACTTT. Amino acids: CASSYSGRALDSPLHF. The V and J genes are TRBV6-5 and TRBJ1-6; D is ambiguous. The CDR3 runs 16 residues. V lost 0 bases, J lost 8 bases, and 14 bases lay in between. Germline assignment: CDR1 MNHEY and CDR2 SVGAGI.

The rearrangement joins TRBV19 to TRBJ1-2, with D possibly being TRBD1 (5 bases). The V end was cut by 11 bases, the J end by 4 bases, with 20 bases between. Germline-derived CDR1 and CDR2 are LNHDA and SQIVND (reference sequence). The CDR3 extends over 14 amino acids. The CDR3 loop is CAALSLAGGYGYTF. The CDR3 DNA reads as TGTGCCGCCCTTTCCTTGGCCGGGGGCTATGGCTACACCTTC.

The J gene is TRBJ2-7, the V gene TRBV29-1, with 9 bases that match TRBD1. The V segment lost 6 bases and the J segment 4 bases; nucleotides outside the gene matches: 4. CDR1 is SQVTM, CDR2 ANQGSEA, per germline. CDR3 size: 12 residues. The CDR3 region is CSVGQGEYEQYF. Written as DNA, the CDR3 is TGCAGCGTGGGACAGGGTGAATACGAGCAGTACTTC.

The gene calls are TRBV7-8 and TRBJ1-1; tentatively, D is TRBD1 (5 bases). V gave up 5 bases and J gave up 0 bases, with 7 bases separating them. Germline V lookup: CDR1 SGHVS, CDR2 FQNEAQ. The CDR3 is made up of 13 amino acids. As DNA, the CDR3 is TGTGCCAGCAGCCCCAGGGTGAACACTGAAGCTTTCTTT. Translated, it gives CASSPRVNTEAFF.

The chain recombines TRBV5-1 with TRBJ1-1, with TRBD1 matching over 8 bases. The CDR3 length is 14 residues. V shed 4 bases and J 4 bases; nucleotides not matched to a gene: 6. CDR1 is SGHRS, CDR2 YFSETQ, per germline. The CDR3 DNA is TGCGCCAGCAGCACATGGACAGGGAGCACTGAAGCTTTCTTT. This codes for CASSTWTGSTEAFF. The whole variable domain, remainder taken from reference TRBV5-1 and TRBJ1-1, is KAGVTQTPRYLIKTRGQQVTLSCSPISGHRSVSWYQQTPGQGLQFLFEYFSETQRNKGNFPGRFSGRQFSNSRSEMNVSTLELGDSALYLCASSTWTGSTEAFFGQGTRLTVV.

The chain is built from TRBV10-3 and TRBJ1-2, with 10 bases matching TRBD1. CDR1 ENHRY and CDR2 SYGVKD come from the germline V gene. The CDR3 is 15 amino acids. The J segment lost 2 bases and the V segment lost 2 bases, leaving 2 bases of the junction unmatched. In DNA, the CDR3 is TGTGCCATCAGTGAGGGACAGGGGGTCAACTATGGCTACACCTTC. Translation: CAISEGQGVNYGYTF.

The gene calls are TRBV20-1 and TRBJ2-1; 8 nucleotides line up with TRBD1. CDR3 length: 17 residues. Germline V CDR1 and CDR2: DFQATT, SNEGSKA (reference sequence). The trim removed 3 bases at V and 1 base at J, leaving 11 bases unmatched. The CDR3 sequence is CSASGQGADGSYNEQFF. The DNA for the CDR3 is TGCAGTGCTAGTGGGCAGGGGGCAGATGGATCCTACAATGAGCAGTTCTTC.

DNA of the CDR3: TGTGCCAGCCGTTGGTCTTTCTCCGGGGGCTACACCTTC. This translates into CASRWSFSGGYTF. The genes are TRBV6-5 and TRBJ1-2; D is unresolved. Germline V gene data show CDR1 as MNHEY and CDR2 as SVGAGI. CDR3 size: 13 residues. Trimming pared 8 bases from V and 8 bases from J, leaving 18 bases between.

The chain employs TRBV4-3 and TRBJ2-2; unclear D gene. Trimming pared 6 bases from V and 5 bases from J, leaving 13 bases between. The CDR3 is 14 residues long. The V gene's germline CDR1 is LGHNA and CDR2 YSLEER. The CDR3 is CASSWFRVTGELFF. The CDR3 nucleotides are TGCGCCAGCAGTTGGTTTAGGGTTACCGGGGAGCTGTTTTTT.

The CDR3 protein is CASSNRGHSYEQYF. The CDR3 DNA follows: TGTGCCAGCAGCAACAGGGGTCATTCCTACGAGCAGTACTTC. The chain combines TRBV2 with TRBJ2-7; 7 bases line up with TRBD1. CDR1 and CDR2 (germline): SNHLY, FYNNEI. This CDR3 has 14 residues. Unmatched junction bases numbered 6, after V lost 6 bases and J lost 1 base. The variable domain in full, with the rest retrieved from reference TRBV2 and TRBJ2-7, is EPEVTQTPSHQVTQMGQEVILRCVPISNHLYFYWYRQILGQKVEFLVSFYNNEISEKSEIFDDQFSVERPDGSNFTLKIRSTKLEDSAMYFCASSNRGHSYEQYFGPGTRLTVT.

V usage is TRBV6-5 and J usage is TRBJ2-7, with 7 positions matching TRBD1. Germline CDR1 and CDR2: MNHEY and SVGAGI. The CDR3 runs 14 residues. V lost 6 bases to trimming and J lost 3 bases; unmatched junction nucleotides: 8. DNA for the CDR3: TGTGCCAGCAGGAGACAGGGATTGCGCTACGAGCAGTACTTC. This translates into CASRRQGLRYEQYF.

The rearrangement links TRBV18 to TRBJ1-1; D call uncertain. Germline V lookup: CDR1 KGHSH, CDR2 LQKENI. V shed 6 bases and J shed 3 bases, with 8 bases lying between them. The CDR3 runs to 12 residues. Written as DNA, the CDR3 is TGTGCCAGCTCGCTGTCGGACACTGAAGCTTTCTTT. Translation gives CASSLSDTEAFF. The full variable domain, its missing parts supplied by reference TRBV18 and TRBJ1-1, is NAGVMQNPRHLVRRRGQEARLRCSPMKGHSHVYWYRQLPEEGLKFMVYLQKENIIDESGMPKERFSAEFPKEGPSILRIQQVVRGDSAAYFCASSLSDTEAFFGQGTRLTVV.

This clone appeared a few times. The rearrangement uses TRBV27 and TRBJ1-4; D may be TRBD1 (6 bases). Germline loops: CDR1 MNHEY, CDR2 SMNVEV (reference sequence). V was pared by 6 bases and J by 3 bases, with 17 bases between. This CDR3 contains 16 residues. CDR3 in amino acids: CASSTLRGQANEKLFF. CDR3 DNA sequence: TGTGCCAGCAGCACACTCCGGGGGCAGGCTAATGAAAAACTGTTTTTT.

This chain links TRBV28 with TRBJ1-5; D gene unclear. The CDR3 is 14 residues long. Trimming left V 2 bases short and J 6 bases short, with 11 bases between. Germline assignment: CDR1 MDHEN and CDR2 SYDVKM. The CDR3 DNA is TGTGCCAGCAGTTTAGGATTGGGAAGTCAGCCCCAGCATTTT. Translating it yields CASSLGLGSQPQHF.

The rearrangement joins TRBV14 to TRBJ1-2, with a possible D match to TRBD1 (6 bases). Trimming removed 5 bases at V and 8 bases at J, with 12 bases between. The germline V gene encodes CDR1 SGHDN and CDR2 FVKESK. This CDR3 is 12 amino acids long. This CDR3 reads CASSSRGWGYTF. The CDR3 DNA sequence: TGTGCCAGCAGCTCCAGGGGTTGGGGCTACACCTTC.